This T cell receptor (beta chain) was sequenced during a study of memory CD4+ T cells and cytomegalovirus serostatus. Findings of the study overall: About 40% of the roughly 160 known CMV-associated TCRbeta sequences appeared in CD4+ memory.

Germline V lookup: CDR1 SGDLS, CDR2 YYNGEE. This CDR3 is 15 amino acids long. Between the trimmed V and J ends, which lost 0 bases and 0 bases, there was a span of 10 bases. The table came from immunoSEQ multiplex PCR; TCRdb's copy has only in-frame clones and leaves some out. The sample has approximately 65,000 clones, about 74% seen once. Note on this clone: Its antigen is not known.

The sort gate was single viable CD3+CD4+CD8-CD45RO+ cells for memory CD4+ T cells. This TCR was recovered from an adult in good health and CMV-seronegative. The chain uses TRBV9 and TRBJ2-7; D unresolved. Sequencing was carried out using memory CD4+ T cells from blood. The CDR3 spells CASSVAGASSYEQYF. CDR3 bases: TGTGCCAGCAGCGTAGCGGGCGCGAGCTCCTACGAGCAGTACTTC.